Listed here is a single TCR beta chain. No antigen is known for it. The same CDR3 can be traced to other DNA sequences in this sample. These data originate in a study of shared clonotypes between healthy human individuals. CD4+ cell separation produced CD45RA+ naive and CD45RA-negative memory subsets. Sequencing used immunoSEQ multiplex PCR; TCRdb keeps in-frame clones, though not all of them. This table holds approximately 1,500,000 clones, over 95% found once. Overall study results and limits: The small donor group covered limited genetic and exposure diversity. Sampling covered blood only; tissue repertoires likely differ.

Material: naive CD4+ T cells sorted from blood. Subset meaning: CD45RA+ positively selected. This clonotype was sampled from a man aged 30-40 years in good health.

In DNA, the CDR3 is TGTGCCAGCAGTTTAAGCGGGAGGGCATACGAGCAGTACTTC. Protein: CASSLSGRAYEQYF. This chain links TRBV28 with TRBJ2-7, with 10 bases identical to TRBD2. Germline assignment: CDR1 MDHEN and CDR2 SYDVKM. The CDR3 is made up of 14 amino acids. The V segment lost 2 bases and the J segment 4 bases; nucleotides outside the gene matches: 2.